This T cell receptor beta chain appears in the sequencing data of a study of shared clonotypes between healthy human individuals. Turning to the study itself: A couple of female and three male donors aged 18 to 49 were enrolled.

The unsorted PBMC replicate PCRs were performed with about 0.3 ug DNA, approximately 27,000 T cell genomes. Sequenced by immunoSEQ multiplex PCR; TCRdb stores in-frame clones only, minus some. The sample lists over 400,000 clones; 60% to 80% were seen once. All donors were Caucasian adults living in Nashville, Tennessee. This CDR3 contains 12 residues. Trimming removed 0 bases from V and 3 bases from J, with 3 bases in between. Germline V CDR1 and CDR2: SGDLS, YYNGEE. This chain uses TRBV9 with TRBJ1-2, with D uncertain. The receptor was derived from a woman aged 40 to 55 in good health. Some clones in this sample may be carry-over from other donors' samples. Sequencing used PBMCs. Written as DNA, the CDR3 is TGTGCCAGCAGCGTAGATGACTATGGCTACACCTTC. Amino acid sequence: CASSVDDYGYTF.